The text below deals with one T cell receptor beta chain. As yet, its antigen is unknown. This record comes from a study of shared clonotypes between healthy human individuals. In the authors' methods: ImmunoSEQ supplied junction-only sequences lacking quality scores, so filtering was different. The assay was immunoSEQ multiplex PCR, and TCRdb's table has in-frame clones only and misses some. The D gene and trimming were derived from the DNA, and the V and J assignments and clone size from that table. The sample lists some 1,400,000 clones, roughly 96% occurring once. Germline V gene data show CDR1 as LNHDA and CDR2 as SQIVND (reference sequence). The V gene lost 5 bases and the J gene lost 6 bases, with 20 bases spanning the gap. This CDR3 region has 15 residues. Study observations and caveats: What naive subsets generally showed was a larger estimated richness than memory subsets showed. Some clonotypes were shared by all four sorted-subset donors, while others were not shared. The non-shared ones had lower generation probabilities than the shared ones.

The sequence was collected from a man younger than 40 in good health. The rearrangement links TRBV19 to TRBJ2-7; possibly TRBD2 for D (6 bases). Source material: naive CD4+ T cells sorted from blood. The subset here: CD45RA+ positively selected. This CDR3 is CASSLGTSGLSEQYF. The CDR3 DNA follows: TGTGCCAGTAGTTTAGGGACGAGCGGGCTTTCCGAGCAGTACTTC.